The 3 T cell receptor beta chains presented below share a single source sample, sequenced in a study of regulatory T cells in long-lasting Graves disease. Specified time point: newly diagnosed GD, antithyroid drugs for less than 3 months. The TCR library used RNA extracted from PBMCs. In building TCR beta libraries, iRepertoire HTBI primers were used together with Arm-PCR of CDR3 regions. TCRdb ran MiXCR on the multiplex PCR reads and lists one entry per CDR3 protein. The sample contains some 500,000 distinct CDR3 sequences, roughly 14% of which appear only once. This sample also belongs to another study, concerning T cells in Graves' hyperthyroidism and ophthalmopathy.

The specimen was peripheral blood mononuclear cells (PBMCs), collected at new diagnosis, from a patient treated with antithyroid drugs. The receptors shown here come from a man aged 30-40 years with Graves disease.

The J gene is TRBJ2-1, the V gene TRBV5-1; 8 bases are a match to TRBD2. Germline CDR1 is SGHRS and CDR2 is YFSETQ. J lost 0 bases, V lost 3 bases, and 5 bases had no gene match. The CDR3 consists of 16 residues. CDR3 residues: CASSSGGGASYNEQFF. The CDR3, as DNA: TGCGCCAGCAGCTCCGGGGGGGGAGCCTCCTACAATGAGCAGTTCTTC.

This clonotype occurred many times. The V gene is TRBV29-1, the J gene TRBJ2-7; possible D gene TRBD2, 6 bases. Trimming took off 6 bases at V and 2 bases at J, with 8 bases between the two ends. This CDR3 comprises 11 residues. The V gene's germline CDR1 is SQVTM and CDR2 ANQGSEA. The CDR3 DNA sequence: TGCAGCGTAAGGACTACCTACGAGCAGTACTTC. It codes for CSVRTTYEQYF.

This clonotype was counted between two and nine times. The V and J genes are TRBV7-2 and TRBJ1-2; D is unclear. Trimming removed 2 bases at V and 4 bases at J, with 20 bases between. The CDR3 length is 17 residues. Germline values: CDR1 SGHTA, CDR2 FQGNSA. CDR3 sequence reads: CASSLREDALHPYGYTF. The CDR3 DNA sequence: TGTGCCAGCAGCTTAAGGGAGGACGCACTACACCCCTATGGCTACACCTTC.